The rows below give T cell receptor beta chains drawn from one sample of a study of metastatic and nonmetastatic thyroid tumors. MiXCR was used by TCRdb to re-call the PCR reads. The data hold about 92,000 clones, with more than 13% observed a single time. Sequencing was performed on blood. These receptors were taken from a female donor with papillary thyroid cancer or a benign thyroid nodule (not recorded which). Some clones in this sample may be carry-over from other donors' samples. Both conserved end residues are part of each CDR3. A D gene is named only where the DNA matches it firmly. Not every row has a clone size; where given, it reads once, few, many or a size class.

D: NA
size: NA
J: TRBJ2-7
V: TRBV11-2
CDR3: CASSRRTGGATPYEQYF
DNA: TGTGCCAGCAGCCGACGGACTGGTGGGGCCACCCCCTACGAGCAGTACTTC

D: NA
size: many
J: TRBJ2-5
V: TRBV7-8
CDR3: CASTPSRTGKQETQYF
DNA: TGTGCCAGCACCCCCTCGAGAACAGGGAAACAAGAGACCCAGTACTTC

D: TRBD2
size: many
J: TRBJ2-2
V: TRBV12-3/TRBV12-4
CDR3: CASGVRTGGPGELFF
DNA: TGTGCCAGCGGGGTTCGTACGGGGGGGCCCGGGGAGCTGTTTTTT

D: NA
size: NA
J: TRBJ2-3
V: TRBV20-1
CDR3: CSAILASSTDTQYF
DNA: TGCAGTGCTATTTTAGCGTCTAGCACAGATACGCAGTATTTT

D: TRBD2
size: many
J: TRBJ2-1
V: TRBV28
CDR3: CASSYPGTSGGAVRFF
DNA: TGTGCCAGCAGTTATCCCGGGACTAGCGGGGGGGCCGTAAGGTTCTTC

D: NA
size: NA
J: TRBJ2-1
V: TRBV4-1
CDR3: CASSQVKIDGNSEQFF
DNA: TGCGCCAGCAGCCAAGTGAAAATTGATGGGAACAGTGAGCAGTTCTTC

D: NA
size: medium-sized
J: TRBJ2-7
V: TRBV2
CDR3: CASNPRQSSYEQYF
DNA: TGTGCCAGCAACCCCAGACAGAGCTCCTACGAGCAGTACTTC

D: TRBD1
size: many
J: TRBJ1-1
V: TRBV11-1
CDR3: CASSGLPGQGLNTEAFF
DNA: TGTGCCAGCTCGGGTCTCCCGGGACAGGGGTTGAACACTGAAGCTTTCTTT

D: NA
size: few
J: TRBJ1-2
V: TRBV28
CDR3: CASSFGHNYGYTF
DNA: TGTGCCAGCAGTTTTGGACATAACTATGGCTACACCTTC

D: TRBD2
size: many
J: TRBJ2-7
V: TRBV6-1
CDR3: CASSGWLAGSDEQYF
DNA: TGTGCCAGCAGTGGATGGCTAGCGGGGTCCGACGAGCAGTACTTC

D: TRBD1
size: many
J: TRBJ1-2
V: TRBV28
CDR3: CASRAGDRGYGYTF
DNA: TGTGCCAGCAGGGCGGGGGACAGGGGCTATGGCTACACCTTC

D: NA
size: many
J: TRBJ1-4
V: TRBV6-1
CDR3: CASSRLATNEKLFF
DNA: TGTGCCTCCTCTCGCCTTGCAACTAATGAAAAACTGTTTTTT

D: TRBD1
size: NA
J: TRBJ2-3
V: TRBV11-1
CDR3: CASSYRQGYSTDTHYF
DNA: TGTGCCAGCAGCTACCGACAGGGGTATAGCACAGATACGCATTATTTT

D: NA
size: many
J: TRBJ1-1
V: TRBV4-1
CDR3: CASSHPGGGTASEAFF
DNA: TGCGCCAGCAGCCACCCCGGGGGAGGGACCGCGAGCGAAGCTTTCTTT

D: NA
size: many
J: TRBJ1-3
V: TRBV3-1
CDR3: CASSQDYNSGNTIYF
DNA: TGTGCCAGCAGCCAAGACTACAACTCTGGAAACACCATATATTTT

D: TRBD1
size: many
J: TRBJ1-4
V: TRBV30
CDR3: CAWGDRGRNEKLFF
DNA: TGTGCCTGGGGGGACAGGGGGAGGAATGAAAAACTGTTTTTT

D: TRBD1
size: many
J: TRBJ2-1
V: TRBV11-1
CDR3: CASSLSGTGLYNEQFF
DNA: TGTGCCAGCAGCTTGTCAGGGACAGGGCTATACAATGAGCAGTTCTTC

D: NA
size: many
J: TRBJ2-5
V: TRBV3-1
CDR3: CASSQEGTQYF
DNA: TGTGCCAGCAGCCAAGAGGGGACCCAGTACTTC

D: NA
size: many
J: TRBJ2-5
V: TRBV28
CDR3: CASSSHGGTPETQYF
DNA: TGTGCCAGCAGTTCCCATGGGGGGACCCCAGAGACCCAGTACTTC

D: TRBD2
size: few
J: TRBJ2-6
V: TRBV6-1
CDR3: CASTMGAGGPRTNVLTF
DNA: TGTGCCAGCACCATGGGGGCGGGGGGGCCACGGACCAACGTCCTGACTTTC

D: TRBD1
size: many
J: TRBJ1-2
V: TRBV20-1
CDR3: CSASETGAHYGYTF
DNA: TGCAGTGCTAGTGAGACAGGGGCTCACTATGGCTACACCTTC

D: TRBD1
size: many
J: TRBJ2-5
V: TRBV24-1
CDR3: CATSDTGAEQGTQYF
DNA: TGTGCCACCAGTGATACAGGGGCCGAGCAGGGGACCCAGTACTTC

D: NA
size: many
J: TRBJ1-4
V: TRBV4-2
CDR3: CASSQDLGATNEKLFF
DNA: TGTGCCAGCAGCCAAGATCTTGGGGCAACTAATGAAAAACTGTTTTTT

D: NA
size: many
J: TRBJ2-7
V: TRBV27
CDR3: CASRLQTPQAYEQYF
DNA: TGTGCCAGCAGACTACAGACACCCCAAGCCTACGAGCAGTACTTC

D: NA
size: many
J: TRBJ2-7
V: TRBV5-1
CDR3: CASSLAWSSGLPGYEQYF
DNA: TGCGCCAGCAGCTTGGCCTGGAGCTCAGGGCTACCGGGCTACGAGCAGTACTTC

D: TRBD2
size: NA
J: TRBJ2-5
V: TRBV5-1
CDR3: CASSLDSDILAGDETQYF
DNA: TGCGCCAGCAGCTTGGACTCGGACATCCTAGCGGGGGATGAGACCCAGTACTTC

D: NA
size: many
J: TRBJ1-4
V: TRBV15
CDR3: CATSRDSFNEKLFF
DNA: TGTGCCACCAGCAGAGACAGCTTTAATGAAAAACTGTTTTTT

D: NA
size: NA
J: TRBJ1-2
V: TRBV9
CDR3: CASSHIEGTYGYTF
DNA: TGTGCCAGCAGCCACATCGAGGGTACCTATGGCTACACCTTC

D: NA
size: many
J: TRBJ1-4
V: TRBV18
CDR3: CASSPNRDANEKLFF
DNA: TGTGCCAGCTCACCAAACCGGGACGCCAATGAAAAACTGTTTTTT

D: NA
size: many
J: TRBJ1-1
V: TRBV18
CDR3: CASSLSEDTEAFF
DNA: TGTGCCAGCTCACTCAGTGAGGACACTGAAGCTTTCTTT

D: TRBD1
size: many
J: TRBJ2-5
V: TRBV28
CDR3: CASSREGQGRTQYF
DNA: TGTGCCAGCAGTAGGGAGGGACAGGGGAGGACCCAGTACTTC

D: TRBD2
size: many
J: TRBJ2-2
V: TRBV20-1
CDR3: CSARAGTSVITGELFF
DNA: TGCAGTGCTAGAGCTGGGACTAGCGTTATCACCGGGGAGCTGTTTTTT

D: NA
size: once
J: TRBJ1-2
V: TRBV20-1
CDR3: CSAPNRVWNGYTF
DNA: TGCAGTGCTCCGAACAGGGTATGGAATGGCTACACCTTC

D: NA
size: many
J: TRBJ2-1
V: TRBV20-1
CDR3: CSARDQQITYNEQFF
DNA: TGCAGTGCTAGAGATCAACAGATAACCTACAATGAGCAGTTCTTC

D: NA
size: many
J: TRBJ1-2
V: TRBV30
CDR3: CACRWEDGYTF
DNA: TGTGCCTGTAGGTGGGAGGATGGCTACACCTTC

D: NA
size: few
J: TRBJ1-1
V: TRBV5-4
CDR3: CASSPDRNEAFF
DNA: TGTGCCAGCAGCCCCGACAGAAATGAAGCTTTCTTT

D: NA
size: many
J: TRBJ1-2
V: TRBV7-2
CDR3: CASSSGYGYTF
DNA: TGTGCCAGCAGCTCGGGTTATGGCTACACCTTC

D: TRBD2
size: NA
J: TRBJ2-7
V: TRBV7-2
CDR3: CASSLLSGGIYEQYF
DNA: TGTGCCAGTAGCTTACTATCGGGGGGGATATACGAGCAGTACTTC

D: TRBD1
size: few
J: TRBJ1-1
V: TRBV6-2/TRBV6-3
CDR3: CASSLRDRGAEAFF
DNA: TGTGCCAGCAGCCTTCGTGACAGGGGGGCTGAAGCTTTCTTT

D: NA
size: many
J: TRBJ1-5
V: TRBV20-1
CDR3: CSASSRGNQPQHF
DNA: TGCAGTGCTAGTTCCAGGGGCAATCAGCCCCAGCATTTT

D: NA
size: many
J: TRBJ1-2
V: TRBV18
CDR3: CASSPEGSRGYTF
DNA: TGTGCCAGCTCACCAGAGGGATCGAGAGGCTACACCTTC

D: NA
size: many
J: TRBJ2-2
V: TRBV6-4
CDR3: CASSDGSLNTGELFF
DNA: TGTGCCAGCAGTGACGGCTCCTTGAACACCGGGGAGCTGTTTTTT

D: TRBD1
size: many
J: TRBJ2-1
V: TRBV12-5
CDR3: CASGSQTYRGNSYNEQFF
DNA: TGTGCTAGTGGTTCCCAAACCTACAGGGGCAACTCCTACAATGAGCAGTTCTTC

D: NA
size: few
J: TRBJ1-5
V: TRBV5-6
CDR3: CASSLGGTDFYSNQPQHF
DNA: TGTGCCAGCAGCTTGGGAGGGACGGACTTCTATAGCAATCAGCCCCAGCATTTT

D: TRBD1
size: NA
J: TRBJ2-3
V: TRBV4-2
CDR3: CASSARDRTGSTDTQYF
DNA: TGTGCCAGCAGCGCAAGAGATCGGACAGGGAGCACAGATACGCAGTATTTT

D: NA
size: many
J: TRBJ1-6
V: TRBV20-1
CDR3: CSASWGPPSYSSPLHF
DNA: TGCAGTGCTTCTTGGGGTCCCCCCTCCTATAGTTCACCCCTCCACTTT

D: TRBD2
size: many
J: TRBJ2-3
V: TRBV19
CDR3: CASSPLAGATDTQYF
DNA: TGTGCCAGTAGTCCACTAGCGGGGGCCACAGATACGCAGTATTTT

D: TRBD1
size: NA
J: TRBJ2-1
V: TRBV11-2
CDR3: CASRDSRALSYNEQFF
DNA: TGTGCCAGTAGGGACAGTAGGGCACTCTCCTACAATGAGCAGTTCTTC

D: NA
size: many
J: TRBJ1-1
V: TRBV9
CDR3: CASSVLVGVPEAFF
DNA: TGTGCCAGCAGCGTTCTAGTTGGAGTCCCTGAAGCTTTCTTT

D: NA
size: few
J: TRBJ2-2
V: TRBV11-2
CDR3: CASTPRAGNTGELFF
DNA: TGTGCCAGCACCCCACGGGCGGGGAACACCGGGGAGCTGTTTTTT

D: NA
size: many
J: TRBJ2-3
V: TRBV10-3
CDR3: CAIRANRTRTDTQYF
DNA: TGTGCCATCAGAGCTAACAGGACACGCACAGATACGCAGTATTTT

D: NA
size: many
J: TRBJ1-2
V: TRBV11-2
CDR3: CASSLRGRGRSGYTF
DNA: TGTGCCAGCAGCTTACGGGGCAGGGGAAGGTCGGGCTACACCTTC

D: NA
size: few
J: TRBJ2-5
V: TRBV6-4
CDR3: CASSDLSIGEETQYF
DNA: TGTGCCAGCAGTGATCTGTCTATCGGGGAAGAGACCCAGTACTTC

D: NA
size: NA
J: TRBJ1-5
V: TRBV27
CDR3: CASGTLQHEHF
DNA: TGCGCCAGCGGTACCCTACAGCACGAGCATTTT

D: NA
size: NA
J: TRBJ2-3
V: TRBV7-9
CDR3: CAIGGWGVTDTQYF
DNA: TGTGCCATCGGCGGGTGGGGGGTCACAGATACGCAGTATTTT

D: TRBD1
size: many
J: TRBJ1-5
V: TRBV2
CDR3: CASSLTGGNQPQHF
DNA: TGTGCCAGCAGCTTGACAGGGGGCAATCAGCCCCAGCATTTT

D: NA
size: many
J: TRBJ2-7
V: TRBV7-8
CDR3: CASSLGRGGEQYF
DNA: TGTGCCAGCAGCTTAGGCAGGGGTGGCGAGCAGTACTTC

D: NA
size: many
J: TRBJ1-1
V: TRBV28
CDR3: CALRGGTEAFF
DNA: TGTGCCCTCAGGGGCGGTACTGAAGCTTTCTTT